The source of this TCR beta chain is a study of CD8+ T cells in alopecia areata. Findings and limits, study-wide: More clonal than normal scalp was lesional scalp, particularly alopecia totalis/universalis.

cDNA reverse transcribed from extracted RNA served as the sequencing template. TCRdb's copy holds only in-frame clones and misses some; the assay was immunoSEQ multiplex PCR. The sample records over 250,000 clones, roughly 63% being singletons. Treatment specified: oral pan-JAK inhibitor, 5-10 mg twice daily. Concerning this clone: The antigen is unknown. This sample includes further DNA sequences coding for the same CDR3.

Germline V CDR1 and CDR2: SGDLS, YYNGEE. The CDR3 is made up of 12 amino acids. V was trimmed by 0 bases and J by 2 bases, leaving 2 bases between them. Sequencing used CD4+ T cells sorted from blood, obtained at roughly week 53, from a patient treated with tofacitinib. The gene calls are TRBV9 and TRBJ1-2; the D is unclear. This receptor was identified in a human donor with alopecia areata. CDR3 DNA sequence: TGTGCCAGCAGCGTAGGGAACTATGGCTACACCTTC. Its translation is CASSVGNYGYTF. The full variable domain, rest sourced from reference TRBV9 and TRBJ1-2, is DSGVTQTPKHLITATGQRVTLRCSPRSGDLSVYWYQQSLDQGLQFLIQYYNGEERAKGNILERFSAQQFPDLHSELNLSSLELGDSALYFCASSVGNYGYTFGSGTRLTVV.